The 27 T cell receptor beta chains given below trace back to one sample, sequenced in a study of T cell repertoires in cytomegalovirus infection. Each CDR3 protein is one row after TCRdb ran MiXCR on the reads. The sample lists 200,000 to 300,000 distinct CDR3 sequences; around 13% were seen once. Source material: PBMCs. The origin of the receptors is a human donor in good health (CMV status not recorded). Some clones in this sample may be carry-over from other donors' samples.

This clonotype was seen more than once but under ten times. The chain combines TRBV5-1 with TRBJ2-3; 9 positions match TRBD2. CDR1 is SGHRS and CDR2 is YFSETQ in the germline V gene. V shed 4 bases, J shed 0 bases, and the junction held 6 bases outside the gene matches. The CDR3 consists of 16 residues. CDR3 coding DNA: TGCGCCAGCAGCCCTGGACTAGCGCCTAGCACAGATACGCAGTATTTT. Protein: CASSPGLAPSTDTQYF.

In its sample, this clonotype was seen many times. The V and J genes are TRBV5-5 and TRBJ1-5; D remains ambiguous. The V end was cut by 5 bases, the J end by 0 bases, with 6 bases between. The CDR3 has 13 residues. Germline assignment: CDR1 SGHKS and CDR2 YYEKEE (reference sequence). CDR3 sequence reads: CASRPDSNQPQHF. The CDR3 DNA reads as TGTGCCAGCAGGCCCGATAGCAATCAGCCCCAGCATTTT.

This clonotype has at least ten counts. The J gene is TRBJ2-6, the V gene TRBV6-6; no firm D call. The CDR3 has 15 residues. V lost 1 base and J lost 4, with 8 bases in between. Germline CDR1 MNHNY, CDR2 SVGAGI (reference sequence). DNA of the CDR3: TGTGCCAGCAGTTACTATTCAACGGGGGCCAACGTCCTGACTTTC. This encodes CASSYYSTGANVLTF.

Note on this clonotype: This sequence may be a read error, since a much larger clone differs from it by one base. This chain links TRBV10-3 with TRBJ2-2, with 8 nucleotides matching TRBD1. The CDR3 totals 15 residues. Germline assignment: CDR1 ENHRY and CDR2 SYGVKD. The CDR3 sequence is CASAFQGAPTGGLFF. The CDR3 DNA sequence: TGTGCCAGCGCCTTTCAGGGGGCGCCCACCGGGGGGCTGTTTTTT.

This clonotype was recorded a few times. J is TRBJ1-1 and V is TRBV12-3 or TRBV12-4, with D perhaps matching TRBD1 (5 bases). V was cut by 6 bases and J by 9 bases, with 14 bases left in between. The CDR3 is 12 amino acids. The CDR3 sequence: CASSLGGEKAFF. CDR3 DNA: TGTGCCAGCAGCCTCGGGGGGGAGAAAGCTTTCTTT.

The chain couples TRBV28 to TRBJ1-1; TRBD1 matches at 9 bases. V trimming: 8 bases; J trimming: 5 bases; junction bases outside the gene matches: 12. CDR1 is MDHEN, CDR2 SYDVKM, per germline. This CDR3 is built from 15 residues. The CDR3 loop is CASFSRGQGWTEAFF. Here the CDR3 DNA reads TGTGCCAGCTTTAGTAGGGGACAGGGTTGGACTGAAGCTTTCTTT.

The V gene is TRBV15, the J gene TRBJ1-1; D perhaps matches TRBD1 (6 bases). V dropped 5 bases and J dropped 4 bases, with 23 bases sitting between them. The CDR3 is made up of 17 amino acids. Germline assignment: CDR1 LNHNV and CDR2 YYDKDF (reference sequence). CDR3: CATSWFRDTPGGTEAFF. The CDR3 DNA is TGTGCCACCAGCTGGTTCCGGGACACCCCGGGAGGCACTGAAGCTTTCTTT.

This clonotype has ten or more counts. This chain connects TRBV9 to TRBJ2-1, with 12 bases fitting TRBD1. The CDR3 has 18 amino acids. Germline values: CDR1 SGDLS, CDR2 YYNGEE. The V and J ends lost 0 bases and 7 bases, in that order; junction bases with no gene match: 11. The CDR3 region is CASSVGRDRGRGINEQFF. Written as DNA, the CDR3 is TGTGCCAGCAGCGTAGGCCGGGACAGGGGGCGCGGGATAAATGAGCAGTTCTTC.

This clonotype was seen only a few times. The rearrangement joins TRBV10-1 to TRBJ2-7, with 9 positions matching TRBD1. This CDR3 comprises 15 residues. CDR1 is WNHNN and CDR2 is SYGVQD in the germline V gene (reference sequence). J lost 2 bases, V lost 0 bases, and 2 bases had no gene match. The CDR3 spells CASSESGTGTYEQYF. CDR3 sequence (DNA): TGCGCCAGCAGTGAGTCGGGGACAGGGACCTACGAGCAGTACTTC.

The chain uses TRBV6-2 or TRBV6-3 and TRBJ2-1; 15 nucleotides line up with TRBD2. V shed 6 bases and J 9 bases; nucleotides not matched to a gene: 6. The CDR3 totals 15 residues. The germline V gene encodes CDR1 MNHEY and CDR2 SVGEGT. The CDR3 nucleotides read TGTGCCAGCAGCCGGACTAGCGGGAGGGCGGGTGAGCAGTTCTTC. Protein: CASSRTSGRAGEQFF.

This clonotype was seen at least ten times. The chain links TRBV28 to TRBJ2-7; TRBD1 is a possible D gene (6 bases). V lost 3 bases to trimming and J lost 5 bases, with 17 bases between them. The CDR3 has 15 amino acids. Per germline, CDR1 MDHEN and CDR2 SYDVKM. CDR3 coding DNA: TGTGCCAGCAGTTTTTATTCCCAGGGGAGCCACGAGCAGTACTTC. Protein: CASSFYSQGSHEQYF.

At least ten counts were recorded for this clonotype. This chain uses TRBV12-5 with TRBJ2-1; D unclear. The CDR3 loop spans 11 amino acids. Between the trimmed V and J ends, which lost 11 bases and 6 bases, there was a span of 11 bases. The germline V gene encodes CDR1 LGHNT and CDR2 FRNRAP. CDR3 DNA: TGTGCTGCCCTCCAGCTCAATGAGCAGTTCTTC. Amino acid sequence: CAALQLNEQFF. Filled out from reference TRBV12-5 and TRBJ2-1, the complete variable domain reads DARVTQTPRHKVTEMGQEVTMRCQPILGHNTVFWYRQTMMQGLELLAYFRNRAPLDDSGMPKDRFSAEMPDATLATLKIQPSEPRDSAVYFCAALQLNEQFFGPGTRLTVL.

The chain has TRBV19 and TRBJ2-7, with D tentatively TRBD2 (6 bases). V was pared by 5 bases and J by 3 bases, with 20 bases between. Germline CDR1 is LNHDA and CDR2 is SQIVND (reference sequence). CDR3 length: 16 amino acids. DNA for the CDR3: TGTGCCAGTAGTCCCACGGCCGGAGGGGCTTTCTACGAGCAGTACTTC. Translated, it gives CASSPTAGGAFYEQYF.

There are many counts of this clonotype. This rearrangement joins TRBV20-1 to TRBJ2-7; TRBD1 aligns across 7 bases. Per germline, CDR1 DFQATT and CDR2 SNEGSKA (reference sequence). The CDR3 consists of 14 residues. Losses at the gene ends were 6 bases for V and 2 bases for J; bases not matched to a gene: 10. CDR3 nucleotides: TGCAGTGCGTACCAGACAGGGAATACCTACGAGCAGTACTTC. Its protein product is CSAYQTGNTYEQYF.

The chain uses TRBV19 and TRBJ1-1, with a possible D match to TRBD1 (5 bases). The CDR3 covers 15 residues. V was shortened by 10 bases and J by 5 bases, with 23 bases between the two germline ends. CDR1 and CDR2 (germline): LNHDA, SQIVND (reference sequence). DNA for the CDR3: TGTGCCACCCATCCACGAGAAAGGACAACAACTGAAGCTTTCTTT. Protein product: CATHPRERTTTEAFF.

This chain uses TRBV29-1 with TRBJ1-1; 9 bases agree with TRBD1. The CDR3 loop spans 12 amino acids. Trimming at V came to 1 base and at J to 10 bases, leaving 4 bases not matched to a gene. CDR1 is SQVTM, CDR2 ANQGSEA, per germline. The CDR3 sequence is CSVEGTGEGAFF. The CDR3 DNA sequence: TGCAGCGTTGAAGGGACAGGGGAAGGAGCTTTCTTT.

The chain couples TRBV20-1 to TRBJ1-2, with 11 bases aligning to TRBD1. This CDR3 has 12 residues. V shed 5 bases and J 7 bases; nucleotides not matched to a gene: 3. Germline assignment: CDR1 DFQATT and CDR2 SNEGSKA (reference sequence). CDR3 residues: CSAGQGARGYTF. Here the CDR3 DNA reads TGCAGTGCTGGACAGGGGGCGCGTGGCTACACCTTC.

This clonotype was picked up a small number of times. The genes are TRBV20-1 and TRBJ2-6; D is ambiguous. Germline V lookup: CDR1 DFQATT, CDR2 SNEGSKA (reference sequence). The CDR3 contains 14 residues. The V gene lost 6 bases and the J gene lost 2 bases, with 11 bases spanning the gap. CDR3 protein: CSAPGTPGANVLTF. The CDR3 DNA reads as TGCAGTGCCCCTGGAACACCTGGGGCCAACGTCCTGACTTTC.

The rearrangement links TRBV25-1 to TRBJ2-5; the D is unclear. Per the germline V gene, CDR1 is MGHDK and CDR2 is SYGVNS. V was pared by 0 bases and J by 5 bases, with 4 bases between. The CDR3 covers 12 residues. The DNA for the CDR3 is TGTGCCAGCAGTGAATACTGGGAGACCCAGTACTTC. Its translation: CASSEYWETQYF.

This clonotype was picked up many times. This rearrangement joins TRBV7-9 to TRBJ2-1, with 13 bases lining up with TRBD2. V lost 5 bases and J lost 6; bases outside the gene matches: 10. In germline, CDR1 is SEHNR, CDR2 FQNEAQ (reference sequence). CDR3 length equals 17 residues. CDR3 DNA: TGTGCCAGCAGCCGGACTAGCGGGAGCAGGAGAGGCAATGAGCAGTTCTTC. This codes for CASSRTSGSRRGNEQFF.

This clonotype was counted at least ten times. This rearrangement joins TRBV6-1 to TRBJ2-1, with 9 bases lining up with TRBD1. Trimming at V came to 6 bases and at J to 6 bases, leaving 3 bases not matched to a gene. The length of the CDR3 is 13 residues. CDR1 and CDR2 from the germline V gene are MNHNS and SASEGT. The CDR3 coding sequence is TGTGCCAGCAGCGGGACAGGGAGCAATGAGCAGTTCTTC. Translating it yields CASSGTGSNEQFF.

This clonotype was observed many times. Its ends do not fully match the called genes, so a read error is possible. The chain uses TRBV7-8 and TRBJ2-1; 10 nucleotides agree with TRBD2. The V gene's germline CDR1 is SGHVS and CDR2 FQNEAQ. This CDR3 has 13 residues. In DNA form, the CDR3 reads TGTGCCAGCAGCTCGTTCCAGCGGGGGGGTGAAATCTTC. Amino acid sequence: CASSSFQRGGEIF.

This clonotype was observed many times. CDR3 nucleotide sequence: TGTGCCAGCGGAGGGGGAAATCAGCCCCAGCATTTT. Its translation is CASGGGNQPQHF. The chain couples TRBV7-2 to TRBJ1-5; a possible D gene is TRBD1 (6 bases). CDR1 and CDR2 from the germline V gene are SGHTA and FQGNSA. The CDR3 runs 12 residues. The V end lost 8 bases, the J end lost 4 bases, and 9 bases lay between the germline ends.

This sequence joins TRBV29-1 and TRBJ2-7; 9 bases map to TRBD1. The CDR3 runs to 13 residues. V lost 5 bases, J lost 3 bases, and 5 bases stayed unmatched. Germline V CDR1 and CDR2: SQVTM, ANQGSEA. This CDR3 reads CSVQDRGFYEQYF. CDR3 bases: TGCAGCGTTCAGGACAGGGGTTTCTACGAGCAGTACTTC.

There are many counts of this clonotype. The junction shows a germline mismatch at one end, possibly a read error. This chain joins TRBV7-2 and TRBJ2-5; TRBD1 aligns across 10 bases. Germline V CDR1 and CDR2: SGHTA, FQGNSA. There are 12 residues in the CDR3. The CDR3 sequence is CASSSGQGGGDF. The CDR3 coding sequence is TGTGCCAGCAGCTCCGGACAGGGGGGAGGAGACTTC.

This clonotype was recorded at least ten times. The rearrangement links TRBV2 to TRBJ2-1; possible D gene TRBD1, 5 bases. Germline values: CDR1 SNHLY, CDR2 FYNNEI. CDR3 size: 13 residues. V was shortened by 4 bases and J by 1 base, with 5 bases between the two germline ends. This CDR3 is CASSGQSYNEQFF. The DNA of the CDR3 is TGTGCCAGCAGTGGACAGTCCTACAATGAGCAGTTCTTC.

This clonotype came up many times. This chain uses TRBV7-2 with TRBJ2-5; 7 bases line up with TRBD2. CDR3 length: 14 amino acids. Germline values: CDR1 SGHTA, CDR2 FQGNSA. Unmatched junction bases numbered 10, after V lost 6 bases and J lost 6 bases. As DNA, the CDR3 is TGTGCCAGCAGACCTGGGGGGGACGCAAAGACCCAGTACTTC. Amino acids: CASRPGGDAKTQYF. Combining the CDR3 with reference TRBV7-2 and TRBJ2-5 gives the whole variable domain GAGVSQSPSNKVTEKGKDVELRCDPISGHTALYWYRQSLGQGLEFLIYFQGNSAPDKSGLPSDRFSAERTGGSVSTLTIQRTQQEDSAVYLCASRPGGDAKTQYFGPGTRLLVL.